The 11 T cell receptor beta chains below were found in one sample sequenced in a study of blood T cell repertoires in COVID-19. The table came from immunoSEQ multiplex PCR; TCRdb's copy has only in-frame clones and leaves some out. The sample includes roughly 310,000 clones, almost 90% of them seen just once. What was sequenced was peripheral blood. These receptors all come from a woman aged 25 to 39 with COVID-19, enrolled during active disease.

The chain recombines TRBV27 with TRBJ1-6, with 9 positions matching TRBD1. Trimming at V came to 5 bases and at J to 10 bases, leaving 6 bases not matched to a gene. This CDR3 comprises 14 residues. Germline-derived CDR1 and CDR2 are MNHEY and SMNVEV (reference sequence). The CDR3 region has the DNA TGTGCCAGCAGTGCGGGACAGGGTAGCTCACCCCTCCACTTT. Its translation is CASSAGQGSSPLHF.

The gene calls are TRBV6-6 and TRBJ2-7, with TRBD2 matching over 14 bases. This CDR3 spans 19 amino acids. J lost 7 bases, V lost 5 bases, and 19 bases had no gene match. Germline assignment: CDR1 MNHNY and CDR2 SVGAGI (reference sequence). The CDR3 DNA is TGTGCCAGCAGTCATTCTCTCCCGGGACTAGCGGGAGCGGAGCGGGAGCAGTACTTC. It codes for CASSHSLPGLAGAEREQYF.

This sequence joins TRBV19 and TRBJ2-7; tentative D call: TRBD1 (5 bases). Germline CDR1 LNHDA, CDR2 SQIVND (reference sequence). The germline V and J ends were trimmed by 4 bases and 1 base, with 17 bases remaining between them. This CDR3 contains 16 residues. This CDR3 is CASSNGQGIGSYEQYF. The CDR3 DNA follows: TGTGCCAGTAGTAACGGGCAGGGAATTGGATCCTACGAGCAGTACTTC.

The chain recombines TRBV27 with TRBJ2-3; the match to TRBD1 covers 9 bases. Germline V lookup: CDR1 MNHEY, CDR2 SMNVEV (reference sequence). The CDR3 sequence is 16 residues long. The junction had 9 bases not matched to a gene; V was cut back by 6 bases and J by 2 bases. The chain's CDR3 is CASSVTGTGPTDTQYF. In nucleotides, the CDR3 is TGTGCCAGCAGCGTCACCGGGACAGGGCCCACAGATACGCAGTATTTT.

The V call is TRBV28, the J call TRBJ2-1; D may be TRBD2 (6 bases). There are 14 residues in the CDR3. V lost 3 bases, J lost 3 bases, and 9 bases lay in between. Germline-derived CDR1 and CDR2 are MDHEN and SYDVKM. CDR3 DNA sequence: TGTGCCAGCAGTTTTTTCGGGGGCTACAATGAGCAGTTCTTC. It yields the protein CASSFFGGYNEQFF.

The V call is TRBV5-6, the J call TRBJ2-1; no reliable D call. Looked up from germline, CDR1 is SGHDT and CDR2 is YYEEEE. V was shortened by 2 bases and J by 10 bases, with 16 bases between the two germline ends. The CDR3 totals 14 residues. Written as DNA, the CDR3 is TGTGCCAGCAGCTTCGGGTCGGTGAGTAAAGAGCAGTTCTTC. It translates to CASSFGSVSKEQFF.

The CDR3 reads CASLGQGAYNEQFF. Here the CDR3 DNA reads TGTGCCAGCTTGGGGCAGGGGGCTTACAATGAGCAGTTCTTC. The chain is built from TRBV28 and TRBJ2-1; 8 nucleotides agree with TRBD1. The trim removed 8 bases at V and 4 bases at J, leaving 7 bases unmatched. CDR3 length: 14 amino acids. From germline, CDR1 is MDHEN and CDR2 SYDVKM.

The V call is TRBV4-1, the J call TRBJ1-5; D unresolved. The V gene's germline CDR1 is MGHRA and CDR2 YSYEKL. Between the trimmed V and J ends, which lost 0 bases and 7 bases, there was a span of 16 bases. The CDR3 runs 16 residues. The CDR3 spells CASSQEGFFPGQPQHF. The CDR3 DNA reads TGCGCCAGCAGCCAAGAGGGCTTTTTTCCTGGGCAGCCCCAGCATTTT.

The rearrangement links TRBV29-1 to TRBJ2-3; 11 nucleotides agree with TRBD2. The germline gives CDR1 SQVTM, CDR2 ANQGSEA. CDR3 length: 14 amino acids. The V gene end was trimmed by 6 bases and the J gene end by 2 bases; junction bases not matched to a gene: 4. This CDR3 is CSVGTSGATDTQYF. In DNA, the CDR3 is TGCAGCGTCGGGACTAGCGGAGCCACAGATACGCAGTATTTT.

V usage is TRBV11-2 and J usage is TRBJ2-7; D not resolved. Trimming took 1 base from V and 4 from J, leaving 8 bases between them. The CDR3 contains 13 residues. Germline CDR1 reads SGHAT; CDR2 reads FQNNGV. The CDR3 bases are TGTGCCAGCAGCTTAGTCCAGTTTTACGAGCAGTACTTC. It translates to CASSLVQFYEQYF.

The rearrangement joins TRBV10-1 to TRBJ1-1; D not resolved. Germline V gene lookup returns CDR1 WNHNN and CDR2 SYGVQD (reference sequence). The CDR3 is made up of 14 amino acids. V was trimmed by 7 bases and J by 1 base, leaving 13 bases between them. CDR3 nucleotides: TGCGCCAGCAAGATGTCCGGAGAGAACACTGAAGCTTTCTTT. Translated: CASKMSGENTEAFF.